One sample yielded the 32 T cell receptor beta chains listed below, sequenced in a study of cytomegalovirus exposure and HLA in healthy donors. Amplification used 60 Vbeta primers and 13 Jbeta primers. Clones were sequenced by immunoSEQ multiplex PCR, and TCRdb holds only the in-frame ones, with some missing. In the table there are about 150,000 clones, approximately 80% of which are singletons. Sequenced input: PBMCs. The receptors originated from a woman in her thirties or forties in good health and CMV-seropositive.

V usage is TRBV6-6 and J usage is TRBJ2-1, with 10 nucleotides matching TRBD2. The V gene's germline CDR1 is MNHNY and CDR2 SVGAGI (reference sequence). V shed 5 bases, J shed 6 bases, and the junction held 7 bases outside the gene matches. The CDR3 is 15 amino acids. In nucleotides, the CDR3 is TGTGCCAGCAGTCCCCCGGCTAGCGGGGGCAATGAGCAGTTCTTC. Its protein product is CASSPPASGGNEQFF.

The chain couples TRBV29-1 to TRBJ1-4; D ambiguous. Trimming removed 4 bases from V and 3 bases from J, with 6 bases in between. The germline V gene has CDR1 SQVTM and CDR2 ANQGSEA. CDR3 length: 12 residues. CDR3 DNA: TGCAGCGTTGGACGGGCTAATGAAAAACTGTTTTTT. Protein: CSVGRANEKLFF.

This clone appeared once. J is TRBJ2-2 and V is TRBV11-3; 13 bases align to TRBD2. Per germline, CDR1 SGHNT and CDR2 YENEEA. V gave up 5 bases and J gave up 4 bases; unmatched junction bases: 4. The CDR3 is 16 amino acids. The DNA of the CDR3 is TGTGCCAGCAGCAGTGGACTAGCGGGGGCCACCGGGGAGCTGTTTTTT. Its translation is CASSSGLAGATGELFF.

The chain has TRBV27 and TRBJ1-1; the D gene is possibly TRBD1 (6 bases). Germline V lookup: CDR1 MNHEY, CDR2 SMNVEV (reference sequence). Trimming took off 4 bases at V and 2 bases at J, with 17 bases between the two ends. The CDR3 consists of 16 residues. CDR3 in amino acids: CASSSPRGAVNTEAFF. The CDR3 DNA reads as TGTGCCAGCAGTTCCCCCCGGGGGGCGGTTAACACTGAAGCTTTCTTT.

The chain combines TRBV7-2 with TRBJ1-3, with 9 bases fitting TRBD1. After removal of 5 bases from V and 7 bases from J, the junction contained 6 bases not matched to a gene. CDR1 and CDR2 from the germline V gene are SGHTA and FQGNSA. The CDR3 is 14 residues long. In DNA, the CDR3 is TGTGCCAGCAGCCAAAAGACAGGGGGGAACACCATATATTTT. The encoded protein is CASSQKTGGNTIYF.

The chain carries TRBV28 and TRBJ2-7; D is undetermined. V was cut by 7 bases and J by 0 bases, with 16 bases left in between. CDR3 length: 15 residues. In germline, CDR1 is MDHEN, CDR2 SYDVKM. The CDR3 sequence: CASIQTTVGSYEQYF. CDR3 nucleotide sequence: TGTGCCAGCATTCAAACCACGGTTGGCTCCTACGAGCAGTACTTC. The full variable domain, with the rest looked up from reference TRBV28 and TRBJ2-7, is DVKVTQSSRYLVKRTGEKVFLECVQDMDHENMFWYRQDPGLGLRLIYFSYDVKMKEKGDIPEGYSVSREKKERFSLILESASTNQTSMYLCASIQTTVGSYEQYFGPGTRLTVT.

With regard to this clone: This CDR3 is also generated by other DNA sequences in the sample. CDR3 region: CASSLRTGAYEQYF. DNA for the CDR3: TGCGCCAGCAGCTTACGTACAGGGGCCTACGAGCAGTACTTC. This chain joins TRBV5-1 and TRBJ2-7, with 7 bases matching TRBD1. Germline V gene lookup returns CDR1 SGHRS and CDR2 YFSETQ. The CDR3 contains 14 residues. V shed 2 bases and J 2 bases; nucleotides not matched to a gene: 4.

This clone was detected once. This rearrangement joins TRBV18 to TRBJ2-7, with TRBD1 matching 9 bases. Per germline, CDR1 KGHSH and CDR2 LQKENI. The CDR3 has 14 amino acids. The J segment lost 3 bases and the V segment lost 6 bases, leaving 6 bases of the junction unmatched. CDR3 bases: TGTGCCAGCTCGCCCGGGACAGGGAGCTACGAGCAGTACTTC. Translation gives CASSPGTGSYEQYF.

This clone has just a few counts. The rearrangement joins TRBV27 to TRBJ1-5; D may be TRBD1 (6 bases). Germline loops: CDR1 MNHEY, CDR2 SMNVEV (reference sequence). This CDR3 comprises 18 residues. V lost 0 bases and J lost 4, with 19 bases in between. In nucleotides, the CDR3 is TGTGCCAGCAGTTTATCCTTCAGGGGACAAGGGGGTAATCAGCCCCAGCATTTT. Protein: CASSLSFRGQGGNQPQHF.

There are a few counts of this clone. V is TRBV7-8 and J is TRBJ1-1; possible D gene TRBD1, 6 bases. This CDR3 is built from 13 residues. Trimming cost V 6 bases and J 6 bases, with 14 bases left between them. The germline gives CDR1 SGHVS, CDR2 FQNEAQ. The DNA of the CDR3 is TGTGCCAGCAGTCCCAGACAGGTAGCTGAAGCTTTCTTT. Amino acid sequence: CASSPRQVAEAFF.

The CDR3 protein is CASSPGTANQPQHF. In DNA form, the CDR3 reads TGTGCCAGCAGCCCCGGGACAGCCAATCAGCCCCAGCATTTT. The chain is built from TRBV7-8 and TRBJ1-5; 7 bases match TRBD1. With V trimmed by 5 bases and J by 3 bases, 4 bases remained unmatched. CDR3 length equals 14 residues. CDR1 SGHVS and CDR2 FQNEAQ come from the germline V gene.

This chain joins TRBV7-9 and TRBJ1-2, with 8 bases aligning to TRBD1. Germline CDR1 and CDR2: SEHNR and FQNEAQ (reference sequence). With 5 bases clipped from V and 5 bases from J, the junction kept 10 bases outside the gene matches. The CDR3 runs 15 residues. For the CDR3, the DNA is TGTGCCAGCAGCAGAGCCACAGGGGGACCTTATGGCTACACCTTC. Its protein is CASSRATGGPYGYTF.

The V gene is TRBV10-3, the J gene TRBJ1-5; D is ambiguous. V lost 3 bases and J 0 bases, leaving 9 bases between the germline ends. This CDR3 is built from 15 residues. Germline lookup yields CDR1 ENHRY and CDR2 SYGVKD. As DNA, the CDR3 is TGTGCCATCAGTGACGGAGGAAATAGCAATCAGCCCCAGCATTTT. As protein: CAISDGGNSNQPQHF.

The table lists this clone with a few counts. This sequence joins TRBV6-1 and TRBJ2-1, with D perhaps TRBD2 (5 bases). The CDR3 has 13 residues. V was pared by 8 bases and J by 8 bases, with 16 bases between. Germline V gene data show CDR1 as MNHNS and CDR2 as SASEGT. CDR3 DNA sequence: TGTGCCAGCCGGCAGAGGGCCAGAGATGAGCAGTTCTTC. It translates to CASRQRARDEQFF.

V is TRBV29-1 and J is TRBJ1-2, with 8 bases lining up with TRBD1. This CDR3 comprises 12 residues. V dropped 1 base and J dropped 8; count of bases not matched to a gene: 3. Germline CDR1 is SQVTM and CDR2 is ANQGSEA. CDR3 DNA sequence: TGCAGCGTTGAAGGACAGGGGAGAGGCTACACCTTC. It is translated as CSVEGQGRGYTF.

This clone appeared a single time. The chain is built from TRBV19 and TRBJ1-1; D is perhaps TRBD1 (6 bases). The CDR3 has 13 amino acids. Germline CDR1 LNHDA, CDR2 SQIVND (reference sequence). Trimming shortened V by 6 bases and J by 4 bases, and 12 bases separated the two germline ends. The CDR3 loop is CASRYRERTEAFF. CDR3 nucleotides: TGTGCCAGTAGGTACAGGGAACGCACTGAAGCTTTCTTT.

The chain is built from TRBV2 and TRBJ1-1; no firm D call. The length of the CDR3 is 14 residues. Germline assignment: CDR1 SNHLY and CDR2 FYNNEI. Trimming stripped 1 base from V and 0 bases from J, with 6 bases between. CDR3 nucleotide sequence: TGTGCCAGCAGTGAAGATCCCATGAACACTGAAGCTTTCTTT. This sequence encodes CASSEDPMNTEAFF. Supplemented by reference TRBV2 and TRBJ1-1, the full variable domain reads EPEVTQTPSHQVTQMGQEVILRCVPISNHLYFYWYRQILGQKVEFLVSFYNNEISEKSEIFDDQFSVERPDGSNFTLKIRSTKLEDSAMYFCASSEDPMNTEAFFGQGTRLTVV.

The V and J genes are TRBV6-5 and TRBJ1-1; 8 nucleotides align to TRBD1. The germline V gene encodes CDR1 MNHEY and CDR2 SVGAGI. CDR3 size: 15 residues. J gave up 8 bases and V 0 bases, and 8 bases lay outside the gene matches. The CDR3, as DNA: TGTGCCAGCAGTTACTCTTGGCAGGGGGCAACCGAAGCTTTCTTT. This gives the protein CASSYSWQGATEAFF.

The chain uses TRBV27 and TRBJ1-2, with D unclear. Germline loops: CDR1 MNHEY, CDR2 SMNVEV (reference sequence). V lost 8 bases and J 6 bases, leaving 10 bases between the germline ends. CDR3 size: 11 residues. Here the CDR3 reads CASLASDGYTF. The CDR3 region has the DNA TGTGCCAGCCTTGCGTCGGATGGCTACACCTTC.

CDR3 nucleotide sequence: TGCGCCAGCAGCTACAGGGAAACCGAGAGAACCCAGTACTTC. Protein: CASSYRETERTQYF. The rearrangement uses TRBV5-1 and TRBJ2-5, with D perhaps TRBD1 (6 bases). Deletions cut 3 bases from V and 8 bases from J, with 17 bases between. CDR1 and CDR2 (germline): SGHRS, YFSETQ. The CDR3 is 14 residues long.

The sample holds a few counts of this clone. The V and J genes are TRBV6-5 and TRBJ1-1; D is unresolved. The CDR3 has 13 residues. V was trimmed by 4 bases and J by 6 bases, leaving 12 bases between them. Looked up from germline, CDR1 is MNHEY and CDR2 is SVGAGI. CDR3 loop: CASSSAFTAEAFF. The CDR3 DNA sequence: TGTGCCAGCAGTTCCGCCTTTACAGCTGAAGCTTTCTTT.

In its sample, this clone was seen a few times. The chain recombines TRBV11-2 with TRBJ1-2; TRBD1 matches at 9 bases. Germline assignment: CDR1 SGHAT and CDR2 FQNNGV. This CDR3 is 14 amino acids long. Trimming removed 5 bases from V and 8 bases from J; junction bases left unmatched: 9. The CDR3 spells CASSKQGAIGGYTF. CDR3 nucleotides: TGTGCCAGCAGCAAACAGGGGGCGATTGGAGGCTACACCTTC.

CDR3 sequence reads: CASSKKATSRANYGYTF. Here the CDR3 DNA reads TGTGCCAGCAGCAAAAAAGCCACCTCCCGGGCTAACTATGGCTACACCTTC. V and J are TRBV21-1 and TRBJ1-2. TRBV21-1 is a recognized pseudogene. The CDR3 covers 17 residues.

The J gene is TRBJ2-1, the V gene TRBV5-1; D perhaps matches TRBD1 (5 bases). Between the trimmed V and J ends, which lost 4 bases and 9 bases, there was a span of 23 bases. The germline CDR1 and CDR2 sequences are SGHRS and YFSETQ. This CDR3 has 16 residues. The CDR3 bases are TGCGCCAGCAGCCGGATTGGGGTAGGGGCACATGGTGAGCAGTTCTTC. The encoded protein is CASSRIGVGAHGEQFF.

The rearrangement links TRBV27 to TRBJ2-1; D possibly corresponds to TRBD2 (6 bases). Germline V gene data show CDR1 as MNHEY and CDR2 as SMNVEV (reference sequence). Trimming cost V 6 bases and J 4 bases, with 19 bases left between them. CDR3 size: 16 residues. The CDR3 DNA reads as TGTGCCAGCAGCCGTGGTGGGCCGGGACTGTACAATGAGCAGTTCTTC. Translated: CASSRGGPGLYNEQFF.

The chain uses TRBV28 and TRBJ1-2, with 10 nucleotides matching TRBD1. V trimming: 4 bases; J trimming: 7 bases; junction bases outside the gene matches: 9. Germline V lookup: CDR1 MDHEN, CDR2 SYDVKM. This CDR3 has 15 residues. The CDR3 DNA sequence: TGTGCCAGCAGTTCAGCCGGGACAGGGGAGGCTGGCTACACCTTC. Translating it yields CASSSAGTGEAGYTF.

This chain connects TRBV28 to TRBJ2-3; D is possibly TRBD2 (6 bases). The CDR3 covers 16 residues. CDR1 and CDR2 from the germline V gene are MDHEN and SYDVKM. Trimming took 6 bases from V and 2 from J, leaving 18 bases between them. The CDR3 sequence is CASRGVLGGPTDTQYF. CDR3 in DNA: TGTGCCAGCAGGGGGGTCTTGGGAGGACCCACAGATACGCAGTATTTT.

This clone turned up a few times. J is TRBJ2-5 and V is TRBV11-2; 12 nucleotides align to TRBD1. CDR1 is SGHAT, CDR2 FQNNGV, per germline. The CDR3 loop spans 17 amino acids. The ends lost 3 bases at V and 2 bases at J; junction bases unmatched: 7. The CDR3 spells CASSLGQGAHPQETQYF. CDR3 DNA sequence: TGTGCCAGCAGCTTGGGACAGGGGGCCCACCCACAAGAGACCCAGTACTTC.

The chain recombines TRBV4-2 with TRBJ2-2, with 7 bases fitting TRBD1. V gave up 0 bases and J gave up 7 bases; unmatched junction bases: 11. The germline gives CDR1 LGHNA, CDR2 YNFKEQ. The CDR3 totals 17 residues. The CDR3 DNA follows: TGTGCCAGCAGCCAAGACGGAGGCAGGGGGTCGAGCGGGGAGCTGTTTTTT. Encoded protein: CASSQDGGRGSSGELFF.

The rearrangement uses TRBV7-7 and TRBJ2-1; D is uncertain. The germline CDR1 and CDR2 sequences are SSHAT and FNYEAQ (reference sequence). This CDR3 has 13 residues. V dropped 3 bases and J dropped 4 bases, with 7 bases sitting between them. CDR3 residues: CASSFSEYNEQFF. The CDR3 DNA reads as TGTGCCAGCAGCTTTTCTGAGTACAATGAGCAGTTCTTC.

This clone has just a few counts. The chain carries TRBV5-5 and TRBJ2-7; perhaps TRBD1 as D (5 bases). Germline CDR1 and CDR2: SGHKS and YYEKEE (reference sequence). Deletions cut 0 bases from V and 6 bases from J, with 16 bases between. This CDR3 region has 15 residues. CDR3 in DNA: TGTGCCAGCAGCTTGGTGGCAGGGCTACCGGGCGAGCAGTACTTC. Translating it yields CASSLVAGLPGEQYF.

Only one count was recorded for this clone. This chain uses TRBV6-5 with TRBJ1-1; 11 nucleotides line up with TRBD1. Germline assignment: CDR1 MNHEY and CDR2 SVGAGI. J was trimmed by 3 bases and V by 6 bases; bases with no gene match: 3. This CDR3 has 14 amino acids. The CDR3 protein is CASRGQGGYTEAFF. DNA for the CDR3: TGTGCCAGCAGGGGACAGGGGGGGTACACTGAAGCTTTCTTT.